These T cell receptor beta chains were read from a single sample in a study of T cells in Graves' hyperthyroidism and ophthalmopathy. Each CDR3 protein gets one entry after TCRdb re-called the multiplex PCR reads with MiXCR. This table holds about 640,000 distinct CDR3 sequences, around 21% found once. The material sequenced was blood. These receptor sequences come from a young man with Graves' ophthalmopathy. The CDR3 runs from the conserved cysteine through the conserved F or W. D genes are given only for firm matches. Size is stated for part of the rows, as once, few or many counts, or as a class when the clone is expanded.

clone_size	v_call	d_call	j_call	cdr3_aa	cdr3_nt
.	TRBV6-2/TRBV6-3	.	TRBJ2-2	CASSYIGGPGTGELFF	TGTGCCAGCAGTTACATCGGGGGCCCGGGCACCGGGGAGCTGTTTTTT
.	TRBV7-9	.	TRBJ2-3	CASSVTATDTQYF	TGTGCCAGCAGCGTCACGGCCACAGATACGCAGTATTTT
.	TRBV7-2	TRBD2	TRBJ2-2	CASSLGGKGLVATGELFF	TGTGCCAGCAGCTTGGGGGGGAAAGGACTAGTGGCCACCGGGGAGCTGTTTTTT
many	TRBV28	.	TRBJ2-7	CASSNGAGYEQYF	TGTGCCAGCAGTAATGGGGCGGGTTACGAGCAGTACTTC
few	TRBV15	TRBD1	TRBJ2-3	CATSRDFGTGTSTDTQYF	TGTGCCACCAGCAGAGATTTTGGGACAGGAACCAGCACAGATACGCAGTATTTT
few	TRBV20-1	.	TRBJ2-7	CSANPGYEQYF	TGCAGTGCTAATCCTGGCTACGAGCAGTACTTC
many	TRBV24-1	.	TRBJ2-1	CATSGPQGYNEQFF	TGTGCCACCAGTGGTCCACAAGGATACAATGAGCAGTTCTTC
many	TRBV28	TRBD1	TRBJ1-2	CASSSQGVGGYTF	TGTGCCAGCAGTTCCCAGGGGGTTGGTGGCTACACCTTC
many	TRBV5-1	.	TRBJ2-7	CASSPSTGSSYEQYF	TGCGCCAGCAGCCCGTCGACAGGAAGCTCCTACGAGCAGTACTTC
.	TRBV5-4	.	TRBJ2-1	CAIAGGGYEQFF	TGTGCCATAGCGGGCGGGGGCTATGAGCAGTTCTTC
.	TRBV9	TRBD2	TRBJ2-7	CASSVGLAGSAGQYF	TGTGCCAGCAGCGTCGGACTAGCGGGGTCCGCGGGGCAGTACTTC
.	TRBV6-1	.	TRBJ2-7	CASSELGKSYEQYF	TGTGCCAGCAGTGAATTAGGCAAGTCCTACGAGCAGTACTTC
.	TRBV10-3	.	TRBJ1-5	CAISESEGVNQPQHF	TGTGCCATCAGTGAGTCAGAAGGGGTCAATCAGCCCCAGCATTTT
.	TRBV19	TRBD2	TRBJ2-2	CASSKGLAGLQFANTGELFF	TGTGCCAGTAGTAAGGGACTAGCGGGGCTACAGTTCGCGAACACCGGGGAGCTGTTTTTT
.	TRBV28	.	TRBJ1-2	CASSSSPYYGYTF	TGTGCCAGCAGTTCGTCCCCATACTATGGCTACACCTTC
.	TRBV7-2	.	TRBJ2-5	CASSPLRETQYF	TGTGCCAGCAGCCCTTTGCGGGAGACCCAGTACTTC
many	TRBV30	TRBD1	TRBJ1-1	CAWRGQGLTEAFF	TGTGCCTGGAGGGGACAGGGGTTGACTGAAGCTTTCTTT
many	TRBV10-3	.	TRBJ1-5	CAISDRRGKDQPQHF	TGTGCCATCAGTGACCGTCGGGGCAAGGATCAGCCCCAGCATTTT
many	TRBV11-2	.	TRBJ2-7	CASSPDRIAYEQYF	TGTGCCAGCAGCCCTGACAGGATAGCCTACGAGCAGTACTTC
few	TRBV2	TRBD1	TRBJ1-3	CASRGGTASRSGNTIYF	TGTGCCAGCAGAGGCGGGACAGCGAGTCGCTCTGGAAACACCATATATTTT
.	TRBV20-1	.	TRBJ1-6	CSARDGGYRARLDNSPLHF	TGCAGTGCTAGAGATGGGGGGTATAGGGCCCGGTTGGATAATTCACCCCTCCACTTT
.	TRBV27	TRBD2	TRBJ2-1	CASSRKLAVNEQFF	TGTGCCAGCAGTCGAAAACTAGCGGTCAATGAGCAGTTCTTC
.	TRBV28	.	TRBJ2-2	CASSLSTRQVNTGELFF	TGTGCCAGCAGTTTGTCTACGCGACAGGTTAACACCGGGGAGCTGTTTTTT
few	TRBV2	TRBD1	TRBJ1-1	CASRDRVERAFF	TGTGCCAGCAGGGACAGGGTCGAGAGGGCTTTCTTT
.	TRBV5-1	.	TRBJ2-3	CASSLSAPGTDTQYF	TGCGCCAGCAGCTTGTCGGCGCCTGGCACAGATACGCAGTATTTT
.	TRBV5-1	.	TRBJ2-1	CASRLQVQVGNEQFF	TGCGCCAGCAGACTCCAGGTGCAGGTAGGGAATGAGCAGTTCTTC
.	TRBV20-1	TRBD1	TRBJ2-7	CSAPGQGHEQYF	TGCAGTGCCCCGGGACAGGGCCACGAGCAGTACTTC
.	TRBV2	TRBD1	TRBJ1-5	CASSEMGQGMPNQPQHF	TGTGCCAGCAGTGAAATGGGACAGGGGATGCCCAATCAGCCCCAGCATTTT
.	TRBV7-3	.	TRBJ1-1	CASSLIPQGLGNTEAFF	TGTGCCAGCAGCTTAATCCCGCAGGGTCTAGGGAACACTGAAGCTTTCTTT
few	TRBV5-6	TRBD1	TRBJ2-2	CASSFRDRPTGELFF	TGTGCCAGCAGCTTTCGGGACAGGCCCACCGGGGAGCTGTTTTTT
once	TRBV9	TRBD2	TRBJ2-2	CASSVERTSGTIGELFF	TGTGCCAGCAGCGTAGAACGGACTAGCGGGACGATCGGGGAGCTGTTTTTT
.	TRBV5-1	.	TRBJ1-6	CASSPRWNNSPLHF	TGCGCCAGCAGCCCGCGGTGGAATAATTCACCCCTCCACTTT
many	TRBV2	.	TRBJ2-1	CASSDGAISSYNEQFF	TGTGCCAGCAGTGACGGGGCAATCAGCTCCTACAATGAGCAGTTCTTC
many	TRBV9	.	TRBJ2-2	CASNAEPITGELFF	TGTGCCAGCAATGCGGAGCCCATAACCGGGGAGCTGTTTTTT
.	TRBV18	.	TRBJ2-5	CASSPPGMETQYF	TGTGCCAGCTCACCACCAGGGATGGAGACCCAGTACTTC
.	TRBV11-2	.	TRBJ2-1	CASSFEFGRLSYNEQFF	TGTGCCAGCAGCTTTGAATTTGGACGCCTAAGCTACAATGAGCAGTTCTTC
many	TRBV11-2	TRBD2	TRBJ2-1	CASSSGLAGHTYNEQFF	TGTGCCAGCAGCTCAGGACTAGCGGGACATACTTACAATGAGCAGTTCTTC
.	TRBV20-1	.	TRBJ1-2	CSASSDPYGYTF	TGCAGTGCTAGTTCGGATCCCTATGGCTACACCTTC
few	TRBV15	.	TRBJ2-3	CATSREGRKNTDTQYF	TGTGCCACCAGCAGAGAGGGACGCAAGAACACAGATACGCAGTATTTT
few	TRBV30	.	TRBJ2-7	CAWRLIQGSYEQYF	TGTGCCTGGAGATTAATACAGGGCTCCTACGAGCAGTACTTC
.	TRBV27	TRBD2	TRBJ2-7	CASSLFASGRYERYF	TGTGCCAGCAGTTTATTTGCTAGCGGGAGGTACGAGCGGTACTTC
few	TRBV6-2/TRBV6-3	.	TRBJ2-1	CASTRTPDNEQFF	TGTGCCAGCACGCGGACCCCTGACAATGAGCAGTTCTTC
.	TRBV30	.	TRBJ2-2	CAWIQATGELFF	TGTGCCTGGATCCAAGCGACCGGGGAGCTGTTTTTT
few	TRBV3-1	.	TRBJ2-5	CASSQGRVQETQYF	TGTGCCAGCAGCCAAGGCAGGGTTCAAGAGACCCAGTACTTC
few	TRBV5-6	TRBD1	TRBJ2-2	CASSLAGGGELFF	TGTGCCAGCAGCTTGGCAGGGGGCGGGGAGCTGTTTTTT
many	TRBV7-2	.	TRBJ1-6	CASSLLSRTPLHF	TGTGCCAGCAGCTTATTGTCCAGAACACCCCTCCACTTT
many	TRBV7-8	.	TRBJ2-5	CASSSLDGSQETQYF	TGTGCCAGCAGCTCGTTGGACGGGTCTCAAGAGACCCAGTACTTC
many	TRBV11-2	TRBD1	TRBJ2-3	CASSLAGRGRKDTQYF	TGTGCCAGCAGCTTAGCTGGCAGGGGGCGCAAAGATACGCAGTATTTT
.	TRBV28	.	TRBJ2-1	CASSYLTGSTNEQFF	TGTGCCAGCAGTTACCTTACAGGTAGTACGAATGAGCAGTTCTTC
few	TRBV7-9	TRBD1	TRBJ2-1	CASSSWTGENEQFF	TGTGCCAGCAGCTCATGGACAGGGGAAAATGAGCAGTTCTTC
.	TRBV3-1	.	TRBJ2-4	CASSHTLSGFGNIQYF	TGTGCCAGCAGCCACACACTTTCGGGGTTCGGGAACATTCAGTACTTC
few	TRBV12-3/TRBV12-4	.	TRBJ2-3	CASSPTTSTDTQYF	TGTGCCAGCAGTCCAACAACTAGCACAGATACGCAGTATTTT
many	TRBV7-9	TRBD1	TRBJ2-1	CASSQRAGGTYNEQFF	TGTGCCAGCAGCCAGCGCGCAGGGGGAACCTACAATGAGCAGTTCTTC